A selection of T cell receptor beta chains follows, all from one sample in a study of siplizumab effects on memory and regulatory T cells. The method was immunoSEQ multiplex PCR; TCRdb's version includes in-frame clones alone and lacks a portion of them. The sample carries around 100,000 clones, 85% to 95% recorded once. Specimen: non-Treg CD4+ T cells sorted from blood. All receptors come from a human donor in good health. The CDR3 runs from the conserved cysteine through the conserved F or W. The D gene is left open where the match is weak. Expanded clones are given a class, and other clones once, few, many or no size at all.

D	J	V	length	size	CDR3	DNA
.	TRBJ1-1	TRBV28	13	.	CASSLLGRVEAFF	TGTGCCAGCAGTTTACTGGGGCGAGTTGAAGCTTTCTTT
.	TRBJ1-4	TRBV15	17	.	CATSQRAGRLVNEKLFF	TGTGCCACCAGTCAGAGGGCCGGACGCCTCGTGAATGAAAAACTGTTTTTT
TRBD1	TRBJ2-3	TRBV5-4	17	.	CASSHDPTGAVTDTQYF	TGTGCCAGCAGCCACGACCCGACAGGGGCAGTGACAGATACGCAGTATTTT
.	TRBJ1-1	TRBV18	12	once	CASSPDITEAFF	TGTGCCAGCTCACCTGATATTACTGAAGCTTTCTTT
.	TRBJ1-3	TRBV19	11	.	CASTTGNTIYF	TGTGCCAGTACCACCGGAAACACCATATATTTT
.	TRBJ2-5	TRBV29-1	12	.	CSVEGREETQYF	TGCAGCGTTGAGGGCAGGGAAGAGACCCAGTACTTC
.	TRBJ1-2	TRBV6-6	11	.	CASSPGAGYTF	TGTGCCAGCAGCCCGGGTGCTGGCTACACCTTC
.	TRBJ1-2	TRBV27	13	.	CASSFLLGGGYTF	TGTGCCAGCAGTTTTCTTTTGGGGGGGGGCTACACCTTC
.	TRBJ1-2	TRBV7-9	12	.	CASSLNWGGYTF	TGTGCCAGCAGCTTGAACTGGGGTGGCTACACCTTC
.	TRBJ1-5	TRBV7-8	14	.	CASSLAGFNQPQHF	TGTGCCAGCAGCTTAGCAGGGTTCAATCAGCCCCAGCATTTT
.	TRBJ2-5	TRBV5-1	14	.	CASSLGGAQETQYF	TGCGCCAGCAGCTTGGGCGGGGCACAAGAGACCCAGTACTTC
TRBD2	TRBJ2-5	TRBV7-9	15	few	CASSLGLAGGETQYF	TGTGCCAGCAGCTTAGGGCTAGCGGGAGGGGAGACCCAGTACTTC
.	TRBJ1-5	TRBV7-8	16	.	CASSLARTVSNQPQHF	TGTGCCAGCAGCTTAGCAAGGACAGTAAGCAATCAGCCCCAGCATTTT
.	TRBJ2-2	TRBV21-1	18	.	CASSKAGRGALNTGELFF	TGTGCCAGCAGCAAAGCGGGGCGGGGGGCCTTGAACACCGGGGAGCTGTTTTTT
.	TRBJ2-3	TRBV10-3	15	.	CATLSTGGGTDTQYF	TGTGCCACCCTCTCGACCGGCGGGGGCACAGATACGCAGTATTTT
.	TRBJ2-2	TRBV6-1	12	.	CAGGEVAGELFF	TGTGCCGGCGGGGAGGTGGCCGGGGAGCTGTTTTTT
TRBD2	TRBJ2-7	TRBV4-1	19	.	CASTPNRGTSGGQPSEQYF	TGCGCCAGCACCCCGAATCGAGGGACTAGCGGGGGCCAACCTTCTGAGCAGTACTTC
.	TRBJ2-3	TRBV6-1	12	.	CASSPAVDTQYF	TGTGCCAGCAGCCCCGCCGTAGATACGCAGTATTTT
.	TRBJ1-6	TRBV10-3	13	.	CAIHSGRNSPLHF	TGTGCCATCCACTCGGGAAGAAATTCACCCCTCCACTTT
TRBD2	TRBJ2-1	TRBV9	16	.	CASSVGPSGRINEQFF	TGTGCCAGCAGCGTAGGACCTAGCGGGAGAATCAATGAGCAGTTCTTC
.	TRBJ2-3	TRBV7-8	20	.	CASSSRILARRGNGTDTQYF	TGTGCCAGCAGCTCTAGGATACTCGCGCGACGAGGAAATGGCACAGATACGCAGTATTTT
TRBD2	TRBJ2-3	TRBV9	16	.	CASSPQGLALPDTQYF	TGTGCCAGCAGCCCCCAAGGACTAGCCCTACCGGATACGCAGTATTTT
.	TRBJ1-2	TRBV19	15	.	CASSIDHGRGIGYTF	TGTGCCAGTAGTATAGATCACGGCAGGGGAATTGGCTACACCTTC
.	TRBJ1-3	TRBV30	12	.	CAWRDSGNTIYF	TGTGCCTGGAGGGACTCTGGAAACACCATATATTTT
.	TRBJ1-3	TRBV5-5	14	.	CASKDTHSGNTIYF	TGTGCCAGCAAGGACACCCACTCTGGAAACACCATATATTTT
.	TRBJ2-7	TRBV5-4	12	.	CASSLAYSEQYF	TGTGCCAGCAGCTTGGCTTACTCCGAGCAGTACTTC
.	TRBJ2-1	TRBV19	13	.	CAIGDTPYNEQFF	TGTGCCATAGGGGACACCCCCTACAATGAGCAGTTCTTC
TRBD2	TRBJ2-3	TRBV28	17	.	CAIQPPSGSFGTDTQYF	TGTGCCATCCAACCACCTAGCGGGAGTTTCGGCACAGATACGCAGTATTTT